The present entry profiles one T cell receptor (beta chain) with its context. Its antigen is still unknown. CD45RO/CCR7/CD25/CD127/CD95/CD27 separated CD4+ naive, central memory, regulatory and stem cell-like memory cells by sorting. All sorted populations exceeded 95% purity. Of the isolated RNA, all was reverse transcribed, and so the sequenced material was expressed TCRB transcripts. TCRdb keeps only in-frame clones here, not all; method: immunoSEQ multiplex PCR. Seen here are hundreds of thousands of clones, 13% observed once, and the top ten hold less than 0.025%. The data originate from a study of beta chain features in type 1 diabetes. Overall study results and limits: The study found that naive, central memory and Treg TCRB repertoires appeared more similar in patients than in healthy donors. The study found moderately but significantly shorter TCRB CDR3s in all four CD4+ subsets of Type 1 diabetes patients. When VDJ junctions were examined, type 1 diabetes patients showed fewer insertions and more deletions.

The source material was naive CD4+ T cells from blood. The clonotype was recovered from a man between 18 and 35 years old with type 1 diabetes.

CDR3 sequence: CASSSGVEGTDTQYF. The CDR3 DNA reads as TGTGCCAGTAGTTCAGGGGTTGAGGGCACAGATACGCAGTATTTT. The rearrangement links TRBV19 to TRBJ2-3; D may be TRBD1 (6 bases). The germline V gene encodes CDR1 LNHDA and CDR2 SQIVND (reference sequence). V was shortened by 5 bases and J by 1 base, with 13 bases between the two germline ends. This CDR3 region has 15 residues. Drawing the rest from reference TRBV19 and TRBJ2-3, the complete variable domain is DGGITQSPKYLFRKEGQNVTLSCEQNLNHDAMYWYRQDPGQGLRLIYYSQIVNDFQKGDIAEGYSVSREKKESFPLTVTSAQKNPTAFYLCASSSGVEGTDTQYFGPGTRLTVL.